Below, 27 T cell receptor beta chains from the same sample are listed, as sequenced in a study of blood T cells in healthy people across ages. A second PCR of about 6 to 12 cycles used a sample-barcoded 5' primer and a J-beta primer mix. TCRdb itself ran the 5' RACE reads through MiXCR, one entry per CDR3 protein. The data show 1.6 million or so distinct CDR3 sequences, about 31% seen once. Sample: blood. The origin of the receptors is a young woman in good health.

The chain employs TRBV7-9 and TRBJ1-2, with TRBD1 identical over 7 bases. V gave up 2 bases and J gave up 8 bases; unmatched junction bases: 5. The CDR3 is 13 amino acids. Germline lookup yields CDR1 SEHNR and CDR2 FQNEAQ (reference sequence). The CDR3 nucleotides are TGTGCCAGCAGCTTAAAAACAGGGGCAGGCTACACCTTC. It encodes CASSLKTGAGYTF.

This chain joins TRBV15 and TRBJ2-1; 9 bases match TRBD2. Germline CDR1 is LNHNV and CDR2 is YYDKDF (reference sequence). The CDR3 consists of 15 residues. The trim removed 4 bases at V and 6 bases at J, leaving 7 bases unmatched. In nucleotides, the CDR3 is TGTGCCACCAGCACCAGGACTAGCGTTGGCAATGAGCAGTTCTTC. Translated: CATSTRTSVGNEQFF. The full variable domain, its missing parts supplied by reference TRBV15 and TRBJ2-1, is DAMVIQNPRYQVTQFGKPVTLSCSQTLNHNVMYWYQQKSSQAPKLLFHYYDKDFNNEADTPDNFQSRRPNTSFCFLDIRSPGLGDTAMYLCATSTRTSVGNEQFFGPGTRLTVL.

This clonotype has at least ten counts. The chain has TRBV24-1 and TRBJ2-1, with D unclear. This CDR3 region has 13 residues. Germline V gives CDR1 KGHDR, CDR2 SFDVKD. Trimming stripped 5 bases from V and 4 bases from J, with 8 bases between. CDR3 in DNA: TGTGCCACCAGTGGAGACGGGTACAATGAGCAGTTCTTC. Translated: CATSGDGYNEQFF.

This clonotype has at least ten counts. V is TRBV27 and J is TRBJ2-3; possible D gene TRBD2, 7 bases. Trimming left V 6 bases short and J 2 bases short, with 15 bases between. This CDR3 has 15 amino acids. Germline V gene lookup returns CDR1 MNHEY and CDR2 SMNVEV (reference sequence). CDR3 nucleotide sequence: TGTGCCAGCAGCTTAGGCGGGGGCCCCACAGATACGCAGTATTTT. Encoded protein: CASSLGGGPTDTQYF.

The chain carries TRBV10-3 and TRBJ2-3, with D perhaps TRBD2 (6 bases). Germline CDR1 is ENHRY and CDR2 is SYGVKD. Deletions cut 2 bases from V and 7 bases from J, with 13 bases between. The CDR3 is 14 amino acids. CDR3 sequence (DNA): TGTGCCATCAGTGAGGGAAATAGCGGAAATACGCAGTATTTT. As protein: CAISEGNSGNTQYF.

This clonotype was counted many times. The gene calls are TRBV7-2 and TRBJ2-5; D call uncertain. CDR3 length: 16 amino acids. V shed 4 bases and J shed 2 bases, with 17 bases lying between them. Germline CDR1 SGHTA, CDR2 FQGNSA. The CDR3 here is CASSSHGRREQETQYF. The CDR3 region has the DNA TGTGCCAGCAGCTCCCATGGTAGGCGAGAACAAGAGACCCAGTACTTC.

This clonotype has just a few counts. The chain carries TRBV27 and TRBJ2-7, with D tentatively TRBD2 (6 bases). The CDR3 runs to 15 residues. Trimming pared 0 bases from V and 3 bases from J, leaving 12 bases between. Germline CDR1 reads MNHEY; CDR2 reads SMNVEV (reference sequence). The CDR3 protein is CASSLSTGAGYEQYF. The CDR3 DNA reads TGTGCCAGCAGTTTATCGACGGGAGCCGGCTACGAGCAGTACTTC.

V and J are TRBV20-1 and TRBJ1-5, with 9 bases matching TRBD1. V shed 3 bases, J shed 4 bases, and the junction held 10 bases outside the gene matches. The V gene's germline CDR1 is DFQATT and CDR2 SNEGSKA (reference sequence). This CDR3 has 16 residues. The CDR3 loop is CSASNEGTGKNQPQHF. As DNA, the CDR3 is TGCAGTGCTAGCAACGAGGGGACAGGGAAAAATCAGCCCCAGCATTTT.

This chain connects TRBV15 to TRBJ1-5; D perhaps matches TRBD1 (5 bases). The CDR3 is 17 amino acids. Germline lookup yields CDR1 LNHNV and CDR2 YYDKDF (reference sequence). V lost 0 bases, J lost 1 base, and 13 bases lay in between. DNA of the CDR3: TGTGCCACCAGCAGAGATCGGGGCAGCTCAAGCAATCAGCCCCAGCATTTT. Translation gives CATSRDRGSSSNQPQHF.

In its sample, this clonotype was seen a few times. This chain joins TRBV4-2 and TRBJ1-6; no firm D call. The V gene lost 1 base and the J gene lost 8 bases, with 12 bases spanning the gap. The CDR3 covers 15 residues. Germline values: CDR1 LGHNA, CDR2 YNFKEQ. The CDR3 reads CASSQGGGSDSPLHF. As DNA, the CDR3 is TGTGCCAGCAGCCAAGGCGGAGGTTCCGATTCACCCCTCCACTTT.

This clonotype was seen a handful of times. This chain connects TRBV5-1 to TRBJ2-2, with D possibly TRBD1 on 6 matching bases. Trimming stripped 4 bases from V and 0 bases from J, with 10 bases between. This CDR3 is 15 amino acids long. From germline, CDR1 is SGHRS and CDR2 YFSETQ. CDR3 sequence: CASSPGHANTGELFF. The CDR3 DNA reads as TGCGCCAGCAGCCCGGGACACGCGAACACCGGGGAGCTGTTTTTT. The full variable domain, completed using reference TRBV5-1 and TRBJ2-2, is KAGVTQTPRYLIKTRGQQVTLSCSPISGHRSVSWYQQTPGQGLQFLFEYFSETQRNKGNFPGRFSGRQFSNSRSEMNVSTLELGDSALYLCASSPGHANTGELFFGEGSRLTVL.

The chain employs TRBV29-1 and TRBJ1-2; a possible D gene is TRBD1 (5 bases). Trimming took off 4 bases at V and 8 bases at J, with 14 bases between the two ends. The germline gives CDR1 SQVTM, CDR2 ANQGSEA. The CDR3 sequence is 12 residues long. For the CDR3, the DNA is TGCAGCGTTGCTGTCAGGGCTAACGGCTACACCTTC. It yields the protein CSVAVRANGYTF. Looking up the rest from reference TRBV29-1 and TRBJ1-2 gives the full variable domain: SAVISQKPSRDICQRGTSLTIQCQVDSQVTMMFWYRQQPGQSLTLIATANQGSEATYESGFVIDKFPISRPNLTFSTLTVSNMSPEDSSIYLCSVAVRANGYTFGSGTRLTVV.

The rearrangement links TRBV9 to TRBJ2-1, with D tentatively TRBD2 (6 bases). Germline V gene sequence: CDR1 SGDLS, CDR2 YYNGEE. V dropped 3 bases and J dropped 0 bases, with 13 bases sitting between them. The CDR3 runs 16 residues. CDR3 sequence (DNA): TGTGCCAGCAGCGCTACGGGACTCACCTCCTACAATGAGCAGTTCTTC. Protein product: CASSATGLTSYNEQFF. The full variable domain, rest sourced from reference TRBV9 and TRBJ2-1, is DSGVTQTPKHLITATGQRVTLRCSPRSGDLSVYWYQQSLDQGLQFLIQYYNGEERAKGNILERFSAQQFPDLHSELNLSSLELGDSALYFCASSATGLTSYNEQFFGPGTRLTVL.

A remark on this clonotype: Sequence at one end of the junction differs from germline and may be a read error. The gene calls are TRBV4-1 and TRBJ2-1; tentative D call: TRBD2 (5 bases). This CDR3 is 15 amino acids long. CDR1 is MGHRA, CDR2 YSYEKL, per germline. The CDR3 coding sequence is TGCGCCGGCAGCCAAGATGGGCTAGCTGTAGATGAGCAGTTCTTC. Its translation: CAGSQDGLAVDEQFF.

The J gene is TRBJ2-1, the V gene TRBV5-1; D possibly uses TRBD1 or TRBD2 (5 bases each). This CDR3 spans 14 amino acids. V was pared by 9 bases and J by 5 bases, with 18 bases between. CDR1 and CDR2 from the germline V gene are SGHRS and YFSETQ. The CDR3 region is CATGGGAANNEQFF. The CDR3 DNA follows: TGCGCCACTGGAGGTGGGGCCGCTAACAATGAGCAGTTCTTC.

The rearrangement joins TRBV20-1 to TRBJ2-5, with TRBD2 identical over 9 bases. In germline, CDR1 is DFQATT, CDR2 SNEGSKA (reference sequence). With V trimmed by 1 base and J by 2 bases, 5 bases remained unmatched. This CDR3 is built from 15 residues. The CDR3: CSARVSGGTQETQYF. The CDR3 DNA reads as TGCAGTGCTAGAGTAAGCGGGGGGACTCAAGAGACCCAGTACTTC.

The chain combines TRBV20-1 with TRBJ2-3; D possibly corresponds to TRBD1 (5 bases). The ends were cut back, 0 bases at V and 2 bases at J, with 15 bases in the middle. The germline gives CDR1 DFQATT, CDR2 SNEGSKA (reference sequence). CDR3 length: 16 residues. The CDR3: CSARDFIADNTDTQYF. CDR3 bases: TGCAGTGCTAGAGATTTTATCGCGGACAACACAGATACGCAGTATTTT.

The chain recombines TRBV11-2 with TRBJ1-3; TRBD1 might be the D (6 bases). Germline V gives CDR1 SGHAT, CDR2 FQNNGV. Trimming took 5 bases from V and 3 from J, leaving 14 bases between them. The CDR3 is 15 residues long. The chain's CDR3 is CASSNLQGSGNTIYF. As DNA, the CDR3 is TGTGCCAGCAGCAACCTTCAGGGGAGTGGAAACACCATATATTTT.

This clonotype has just a few counts. The rearrangement uses TRBV20-1 and TRBJ1-5; D remains unclear. V lost 7 bases to trimming and J lost 4 bases, with 14 bases between them. Germline V CDR1 and CDR2: DFQATT, SNEGSKA (reference sequence). The CDR3 runs 13 residues. CDR3 DNA: TGCAGTGTCCTCACGCTGGGAAATCAGCCCCAGCATTTT. It codes for CSVLTLGNQPQHF.

This clonotype was detected only a few times. The J gene is TRBJ2-1, the V gene TRBV6-2 or TRBV6-3; TRBD2 aligns across 11 bases. V dropped 7 bases and J dropped 6; count of bases not matched to a gene: 5. CDR3 size: 14 residues. CDR1 is MNHEY and CDR2 is SVGEGT in the germline V gene. The CDR3 loop is CASTLAGAANEQFF. As DNA, the CDR3 is TGTGCCAGCACACTAGCGGGAGCCGCCAATGAGCAGTTCTTC.

This chain joins TRBV25-1 and TRBJ2-5; no firm D call. CDR3 length equals 14 residues. Germline CDR1 and CDR2: MGHDK and SYGVNS. V was pared by 3 bases and J by 5 bases, with 13 bases between. CDR3 sequence reads: CASSDAPPRETQYF. For the CDR3, the DNA is TGTGCCAGCAGTGATGCCCCGCCTCGGGAGACCCAGTACTTC. Full variable domain (rest looked up from reference TRBV25-1 and TRBJ2-5): EADIYQTPRYLVIGTGKKITLECSQTMGHDKMYWYQQDPGMELHLIHYSYGVNSTEKGDLSSESTVSRIRTEHFPLTLESARPSHTSQYLCASSDAPPRETQYFGPGTRLLVL.

This clonotype was detected a few times. The chain links TRBV6-1 to TRBJ2-7; D possibly corresponds to TRBD1 (5 bases). The germline V gene encodes CDR1 MNHNS and CDR2 SASEGT. V was cut by 7 bases and J by 1 base, with 11 bases left in between. The CDR3 runs 13 residues. CDR3 sequence: CASTGPPSYEQYF. The CDR3 coding sequence is TGTGCCAGCACAGGGCCGCCATCCTACGAGCAGTACTTC.

V is TRBV9 and J is TRBJ2-1; D is ambiguous. The CDR3 consists of 13 residues. V gave up 3 bases and J gave up 7 bases, with 11 bases separating them. The germline CDR1 and CDR2 sequences are SGDLS and YYNGEE. The CDR3 DNA reads as TGTGCCAGCAGCGCCGGTCGAACAAATGAGCAGTTCTTC. The encoded protein is CASSAGRTNEQFF.

This clonotype was observed a handful of times. The rearrangement uses TRBV7-2 and TRBJ2-1; 9 bases map to TRBD1. With V trimmed by 6 bases and J by 4 bases, 7 bases remained unmatched. The germline V gene has CDR1 SGHTA and CDR2 FQGNSA. CDR3 length equals 15 residues. The CDR3 DNA reads as TGTGCCAGCAGACTCCGGGACAGGGTATACAATGAGCAGTTCTTC. This encodes CASRLRDRVYNEQFF.

The V gene is TRBV28, the J gene TRBJ2-7; 8 nucleotides match TRBD2. The germline CDR1 and CDR2 sequences are MDHEN and SYDVKM. With 5 bases clipped from V and 1 base from J, the junction kept 4 bases outside the gene matches. This CDR3 has 14 amino acids. In DNA form, the CDR3 reads TGTGCCAGCAGTGAGATAGCGGGGTCCTACGAGCAGTACTTC. It is translated as CASSEIAGSYEQYF.

This clonotype was seen more than once but under ten times. This rearrangement joins TRBV6-5 to TRBJ1-2; D unresolved. V was clipped by 8 bases and J by 10 bases, with 14 bases between them. CDR1 is MNHEY, CDR2 SVGAGI, per germline. CDR3 length equals 11 residues. CDR3 DNA: TGTGCCAGCTTAGGGAGTCAGTACTACACCTTC. Amino acids: CASLGSQYYTF.

The V and J genes are TRBV7-9 and TRBJ2-7, with D maybe TRBD1 (6 bases). The CDR3 length is 15 residues. CDR1 SEHNR and CDR2 FQNEAQ come from the germline V gene (reference sequence). Trimming took off 3 bases at V and 5 bases at J, with 17 bases between the two ends. This CDR3 is CASSFDQLRGNEQYF. Here the CDR3 DNA reads TGTGCCAGCAGCTTCGACCAACTTAGGGGGAACGAGCAGTACTTC.